The 19 T cell receptor beta chains listed next were all sequenced from one sample in a study of regulatory T cells in long-lasting Graves disease. The authors built TCR beta libraries using iRepertoire HTBI primers and Arm-PCR of CDR3 regions. In TCRdb, the multiplex PCR reads were re-called with MiXCR into one record per CDR3 protein. The sample consists of about 470,000 distinct CDR3 sequences, about 20% of them appearing once. The time point: persistent/refractory GD, antithyroid drugs over 5 years with positive TRAb. The TCR library was prepared using RNA isolated from PBMCs. The sample here was peripheral blood mononuclear cells (PBMCs), taken when the disease was refractory, from a patient treated with antithyroid drugs. These receptors were taken from a female donor with Graves disease.

This chain links TRBV2 with TRBJ2-1; D unclear. The germline V gene has CDR1 SNHLY and CDR2 FYNNEI. The CDR3 is 15 amino acids. V was shortened by 10 bases and J by 5 bases, with 21 bases between the two germline ends. This CDR3 reads CANPASASIDNEQFF. The DNA for the CDR3 is TGTGCCAACCCCGCCTCGGCATCAATCGACAATGAGCAGTTCTTC. Using reference TRBV2 and TRBJ2-1 for the parts outside the CDR3, the full variable domain is EPEVTQTPSHQVTQMGQEVILRCVPISNHLYFYWYRQILGQKVEFLVSFYNNEISEKSEIFDDQFSVERPDGSNFTLKIRSTKLEDSAMYFCANPASASIDNEQFFGPGTRLTVL.

This chain connects TRBV5-1 to TRBJ1-1; tentative D call: TRBD1 (6 bases). The germline V gene has CDR1 SGHRS and CDR2 YFSETQ. This CDR3 is built from 17 residues. V shed 4 bases and J shed 0 bases, with 19 bases lying between them. Here the CDR3 reads CASSVLPSQGMNTEAFF. The CDR3 coding sequence is TGCGCCAGCAGCGTTCTACCCTCTCAGGGGATGAACACTGAAGCTTTCTTT.

Points on this clonotype: A read error may account for a junction end that differs from germline. J is TRBJ2-7 and V is TRBV7-3, with D uncertain. The CDR3 runs 15 residues. Germline V gene data show CDR1 as SGHTA and CDR2 as FQGTGA. The CDR3 loop is CASSSSRVISYEQCF. The CDR3 bases are TGTGCCAGCAGCTCTTCACGGGTGATCTCCTACGAGCAGTGCTTC.

The chain joins TRBV20-1 to TRBJ2-1; the D gene is possibly TRBD1 (6 bases). CDR1 is DFQATT and CDR2 is SNEGSKA in the germline V gene (reference sequence). Trimming cost V 0 bases and J 0 bases, with 15 bases left between them. CDR3 length: 17 residues. Written as DNA, the CDR3 is TGCAGTGCTAGAGATCTAAGGGGGAAAAGCTCCTACAATGAGCAGTTCTTC. This gives the protein CSARDLRGKSSYNEQFF.

At least ten counts were recorded for this clonotype. The gene calls are TRBV2 and TRBJ1-2, with D hard to call. The V gene's germline CDR1 is SNHLY and CDR2 FYNNEI. The CDR3 runs 12 residues. V was pared by 3 bases and J by 8 bases, with 10 bases between. Here the CDR3 DNA reads TGTGCCAGCAGTGAGGGCTTCGGGGGCTACACCTTC. Translation gives CASSEGFGGYTF.

V gene TRBV19 combines with J gene TRBJ1-3; D remains ambiguous. This CDR3 region has 16 residues. Germline-derived CDR1 and CDR2 are LNHDA and SQIVND (reference sequence). Trimming removed 5 bases from V and 0 bases from J, with 14 bases in between. The CDR3 loop reads CASSPGGRLSGNTIYF. The CDR3, as DNA: TGTGCCAGTAGTCCGGGCGGACGGCTCTCTGGAAACACCATATATTTT.

Worth noting for this clonotype: This sequence may be a read error, since a much larger clone differs from it by one base. This is likely a read error, given that the CDR3 carries no conserved phenylalanine or tryptophan at its end. V gene TRBV6-2 or TRBV6-3 combines with J gene TRBJ1-5, with D unclear. Per germline, CDR1 MNHEY and CDR2 SVGEGT. CDR3 length: 14 residues. Trimming took 2 bases from V and 1 from J, leaving 6 bases between them. CDR3 in amino acids: CASSYTRSNQPQHL. CDR3 DNA: TGTGCCAGCAGTTACACAAGGAGCAATCAGCCCCAGCATCTT.

The chain uses TRBV19 and TRBJ2-1, with 10 bases matching TRBD2. This CDR3 comprises 15 residues. Germline values: CDR1 LNHDA, CDR2 SQIVND (reference sequence). J gave up 5 bases and V 5 bases, and 6 bases lay outside the gene matches. The DNA for the CDR3 is TGTGCCAGTAGTTGGACTAGCGGAGGGAACAATGAGCAGTTCTTC. Its translation is CASSWTSGGNNEQFF.

The V call is TRBV12-3 or TRBV12-4, the J call TRBJ2-1, with 8 bases aligning to TRBD1. V lost 3 bases and J lost 5; bases outside the gene matches: 6. This CDR3 spans 15 amino acids. CDR3 sequence: CASSLEDRAHNEQFF. The CDR3 DNA sequence: TGTGCCAGCAGTTTGGAGGACAGGGCGCACAATGAGCAGTTCTTC.

This clonotype came up many times. The chain is built from TRBV20-1 and TRBJ1-4; the D gene is possibly TRBD1 (5 bases). This CDR3 contains 15 residues. Trimming removed 6 bases from V and 0 bases from J, with 14 bases in between. The V gene's germline CDR1 is DFQATT and CDR2 SNEGSKA (reference sequence). The CDR3 sequence: CSATTDSATNEKLFF. The CDR3 bases are TGCAGTGCCACTACAGACAGCGCAACTAATGAAAAACTGTTTTTT.

This clonotype occurred many times. The CDR3 DNA reads as TGTGCCAGCAGTTTAACGGGTACCTATGGCTACACCTTC. Protein product: CASSLTGTYGYTF. The chain is built from TRBV28 and TRBJ1-2; D gene unclear. This CDR3 contains 13 residues. The V and J ends lost 2 bases and 4 bases respectively, with 8 bases between them. Looked up from germline, CDR1 is MDHEN and CDR2 is SYDVKM.

The chain links TRBV24-1 to TRBJ2-7; TRBD2 might be the D (6 bases). V shed 9 bases and J shed 4 bases, with 9 bases lying between them. The length of the CDR3 is 11 residues. The germline V gene encodes CDR1 KGHDR and CDR2 SFDVKD. The CDR3 is CATAEGYEQYF. The CDR3 DNA is TGTGCCACCGCGGAGGGTTACGAGCAGTACTTC.

V is TRBV2 and J is TRBJ2-7; TRBD2 matches at 8 bases. Germline trimming cut 1 base from V and 8 bases from J; bases unmatched to any gene: 7. CDR3 size: 14 residues. CDR1 is SNHLY and CDR2 is FYNNEI in the germline V gene. The CDR3 protein is CASSEGLAGYKQYF. In DNA form, the CDR3 reads TGTGCCAGCAGTGAAGGGCTAGCGGGCTATAAGCAGTACTTC.

In this sample, this clonotype turned up a few times. The chain employs TRBV7-8 and TRBJ2-7; D ambiguous. This CDR3 region has 16 residues. With 0 bases removed from V and 5 bases from J, the gap between germline ends came to 17 bases. CDR1 SGHVS and CDR2 FQNEAQ come from the germline V gene. CDR3 residues: CASSLAPKGPSDEQYF. The CDR3 region has the DNA TGTGCCAGCAGCTTAGCGCCGAAGGGTCCCTCGGACGAGCAGTACTTC.

The table lists this clonotype with many counts. This chain joins TRBV5-1 and TRBJ2-7; 14 nucleotides line up with TRBD2. V shed 2 bases, J shed 6 bases, and the junction held 4 bases outside the gene matches. Germline CDR1 is SGHRS and CDR2 is YFSETQ. The CDR3 spans 15 residues. CDR3 DNA sequence: TGCGCCAGCAGCTTCGGACTAGCGGGAGGAGGCGAGCAGTACTTC. This codes for CASSFGLAGGGEQYF.

This clonotype was observed at least ten times. The chain employs TRBV18 and TRBJ1-1, with TRBD1 identical over 7 bases. CDR1 is KGHSH and CDR2 is LQKENI in the germline V gene. The CDR3 totals 14 residues. V trimming: 8 bases; J trimming: 0 bases; junction bases outside the gene matches: 6. This CDR3 reads CASRQGQLNTEAFF. Written as DNA, the CDR3 is TGTGCCAGCAGACAGGGACAGCTGAACACTGAAGCTTTCTTT.

This clonotype was observed once. Here the CDR3 omits its conserved ending phenylalanine or tryptophan, so a read error is the likely source. The genes are TRBV28 and TRBJ1-4; TRBD1 might be the D (6 bases). This CDR3 region has 17 residues. Germline assignment: CDR1 MDHEN and CDR2 SYDVKM. With 6 bases removed from V and 1 base from J, the gap between germline ends came to 18 bases. The CDR3 nucleotides are TGTGCCAGCAGCAGAACCCTCCTGACAGGAACTAATGAAAAACTGTTTCTT. As protein: CASSRTLLTGTNEKLFL.

This clonotype was recorded many times. V gene TRBV28 combines with J gene TRBJ2-5, with 9 positions matching TRBD2. The V gene end was trimmed by 7 bases and the J gene end by 4 bases; junction bases not matched to a gene: 16. Germline assignment: CDR1 MDHEN and CDR2 SYDVKM. The CDR3 runs to 17 residues. CDR3 nucleotides: TGTGCCAGCACCCTCGCGATGATAGCGGGAGATGGAGAGACCCAGTACTTC. It specifies CASTLAMIAGDGETQYF. The variable domain in full, completed from reference TRBV28 and TRBJ2-5, reads DVKVTQSSRYLVKRTGEKVFLECVQDMDHENMFWYRQDPGLGLRLIYFSYDVKMKEKGDIPEGYSVSREKKERFSLILESASTNQTSMYLCASTLAMIAGDGETQYFGPGTRLLVL.

This clonotype appeared many times. The V gene is TRBV3-1, the J gene TRBJ2-2; possibly TRBD2 for D (5 bases). V shed 0 bases and J shed 7 bases, with 9 bases lying between them. Looked up from germline, CDR1 is LGHDT and CDR2 is YNNKEL (reference sequence). The CDR3 is made up of 14 amino acids. CDR3 sequence reads: CASSQDREFGELFF. CDR3 nucleotides: TGTGCCAGCAGCCAAGATAGGGAGTTCGGGGAGCTGTTTTTT.